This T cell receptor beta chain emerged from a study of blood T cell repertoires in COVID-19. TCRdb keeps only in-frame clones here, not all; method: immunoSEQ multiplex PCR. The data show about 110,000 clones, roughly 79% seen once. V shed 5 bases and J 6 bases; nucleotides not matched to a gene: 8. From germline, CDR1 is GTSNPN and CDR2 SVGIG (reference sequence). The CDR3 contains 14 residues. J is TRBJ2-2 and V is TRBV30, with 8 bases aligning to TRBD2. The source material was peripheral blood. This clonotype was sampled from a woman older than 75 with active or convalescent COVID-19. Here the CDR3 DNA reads TGTGCCTGGGAACCGGGACTAGGTGCCGGGGAGCTGTTTTTT. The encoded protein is CAWEPGLGAGELFF.